A selection of T cell receptor beta chains follows, all from one sample in a study of beta chain features in type 1 diabetes. TCRdb's table, derived via immunoSEQ multiplex PCR, lists solely in-frame clones and lacks some. The sample records around 500,000 clones, about an eighth being singletons. The sample consisted of naive CD4+ T cells from blood. The receptors come from a woman aged 18 to 35 in good health. Each CDR3 is given with its conserved first and last residue. Fields, in order: V gene, clone size, D gene, J gene, CDR3 protein, CDR3 DNA. D genes are given only for firm matches. Size is omitted from some rows. Given values are once, few, many or a class for expanded clones.

TRBV2	few	NA	TRBJ2-5	CANSVFAETQYF	TGTGCCAATTCTGTATTCGCAGAGACCCAGTACTTC
TRBV28	NA	NA	TRBJ2-3	CASSFGGLTDTQYF	TGTGCCAGCAGTTTTGGGGGACTCACCGATACGCAGTATTTT
TRBV10-3	few	NA	TRBJ2-5	CAISESTGVETQYF	TGTGCCATCAGTGAGTCGACTGGAGTTGAGACCCAGTACTTC
TRBV7-9	few	TRBD1	TRBJ1-2	CASSPRQGAKGYTF	TGTGCCAGCAGCCCCCGACAGGGGGCGAAAGGCTACACCTTC
TRBV7-9	few	TRBD2	TRBJ2-5	CASSPGGGQETQYF	TGTGCCAGCAGCCCCGGCGGGGGGCAAGAGACCCAGTACTTC
TRBV6-1	NA	NA	TRBJ2-1	CASSELVDDQGNEQFF	TGTGCCAGCAGTGAATTGGTAGACGACCAGGGCAATGAGCAGTTCTTC
TRBV6-5	NA	NA	TRBJ1-1	CASRRDRSLNTEAFF	TGTGCCAGCAGGCGGGACCGATCCTTGAACACTGAAGCTTTCTTT
TRBV4-3	NA	NA	TRBJ2-1	CASSQVTGTYNEQFF	TGCGCCAGCAGCCAAGTTACGGGGACTTACAATGAGCAGTTCTTC
TRBV12-5	once	TRBD1	TRBJ2-7	CASGLVVTRTGDYEQYF	TGTGCTAGTGGTTTGGTAGTAACGAGGACAGGGGACTACGAGCAGTACTTC
TRBV5-1	NA	NA	TRBJ2-3	CASSAGPNSDTQYF	TGCGCCAGCAGCGCCGGACCTAATTCCGATACGCAGTATTTT
TRBV14	NA	TRBD1	TRBJ1-4	CASRRGGDSEKLFF	TGTGCCAGCAGGCGAGGGGGCGATAGTGAAAAACTGTTTTTT
TRBV11-2	NA	NA	TRBJ1-4	CASSGAGRNEKLFF	TGTGCCAGCAGCGGGGCCGGGCGCAATGAAAAACTGTTTTTT
TRBV4-1	few	TRBD1	TRBJ1-6	CASSQVKGQLGSPLHF	TGCGCCAGCAGCCAAGTTAAGGGACAGCTCGGTTCACCCCTCCACTTT
TRBV29-1	few	TRBD1	TRBJ1-6	CSVRTGSSSPLHF	TGCAGCGTCAGGACAGGTTCTTCCTCACCCCTCCACTTT
TRBV29-1	NA	NA	TRBJ1-1	CSVGGPSGYPEAFF	TGCAGCGTTGGGGGCCCTTCAGGGTACCCTGAAGCTTTCTTT
TRBV6-4	NA	NA	TRBJ2-1	CASSGQGGNEQFF	TGTGCCAGCAGTGGGCAGGGTGGCAATGAGCAGTTCTTC
TRBV25-1	NA	TRBD1	TRBJ1-1	CASSDRGTGGVGAFF	TGTGCCAGCAGTGATCGTGGGACAGGGGGTGTAGGGGCTTTCTTT
TRBV5-8	few	NA	TRBJ2-7	CASSLARGDEQYF	TGTGCCAGCAGCTTGGCGAGGGGGGACGAGCAGTACTTC
TRBV4-2	few	TRBD1	TRBJ2-7	CASSQEGTGRGYEQYF	TGTGCCAGCAGCCAAGAGGGGACAGGAAGGGGGTACGAGCAGTACTTC
TRBV30	many	TRBD2	TRBJ2-1	CAWSPTSSGSEQFF	TGTGCCTGGAGTCCGACAAGTAGCGGGAGTGAGCAGTTCTTC
TRBV5-1	NA	NA	TRBJ1-2	CASSLAPGQGYGYTF	TGCGCCAGCAGCTTGGCCCCAGGGCAGGGCTATGGCTACACCTTC
TRBV29-1	NA	NA	TRBJ1-1	CSVRVMNTEAFF	TGCAGCGTCCGGGTTATGAACACTGAAGCTTTCTTT
TRBV10-3	few	NA	TRBJ1-1	CAISESASQNTEAFF	TGTGCCATCAGTGAGTCAGCGAGCCAGAACACTGAAGCTTTCTTT
TRBV30	NA	TRBD1	TRBJ2-4	CAWSPKGAGAAKNIQYF	TGTGCCTGGAGTCCTAAGGGGGCCGGGGCGGCCAAAAACATTCAGTACTTC
TRBV15	few	NA	TRBJ1-4	CATSRGTAADGSEKLFF	TGTGCCACCAGCAGGGGTACCGCCGCGGACGGGAGTGAAAAACTGTTTTTT
TRBV12-5	NA	NA	TRBJ1-1	CASGLGPVIGLNTEAFF	TGTGCTAGTGGTTTAGGTCCCGTGATCGGTCTGAACACTGAAGCTTTCTTT
TRBV7-9	few	TRBD2	TRBJ2-3	CASSVGEGGTDTQYF	TGTGCCAGCAGCGTCGGGGAGGGCGGCACAGATACGCAGTATTTT
TRBV4-3	NA	NA	TRBJ1-6	CASSLSGAPSPLHF	TGCGCCAGCAGCCTCTCGGGGGCACCCTCACCCCTCCACTTT
TRBV7-9	few	NA	TRBJ2-7	CASSRGAPTEAYEQYF	TGTGCCAGCAGCCGGGGGGCCCCGACAGAAGCCTACGAGCAGTACTTC
TRBV7-3	NA	TRBD2	TRBJ2-5	CASSPLGRGGGQYF	TGTGCCAGCAGCCCCCTGGGGAGGGGCGGTGGCCAGTACTTC
TRBV7-9	NA	NA	TRBJ1-5	CASSRDVNNQPQHF	TGTGCCAGCAGCCGGGACGTAAACAATCAGCCCCAGCATTTT
TRBV9	few	NA	TRBJ2-1	CATTPGGNEQFF	TGTGCCACCACCCCCGGAGGCAATGAGCAGTTCTTC
TRBV18	NA	TRBD2	TRBJ2-7	CASSETSGSSYEQYF	TGTGCCAGCTCAGAGACTAGCGGATCCTCCTACGAGCAGTACTTC
TRBV15	few	NA	TRBJ2-2	CATSRDGARTGELFF	TGTGCCACCAGCAGAGATGGGGCCCGTACCGGGGAGCTGTTTTTT
TRBV9	NA	TRBD2	TRBJ2-5	CASSVDPRAGGTQYF	TGTGCCAGCAGCGTAGATCCCCGGGCGGGGGGGACCCAGTACTTC
TRBV30	many	NA	TRBJ2-1	CAWSVIVEQFF	TGTGCCTGGAGTGTAATAGTTGAGCAGTTCTTC
TRBV2	NA	NA	TRBJ2-3	CASSETAVTDTQYF	TGTGCCAGCAGTGAAACAGCGGTCACAGATACGCAGTATTTT